Listed below are T cell receptor beta chains from one sample, sequenced in a study of T cells in Graves' hyperthyroidism and ophthalmopathy. TCRdb reprocessed the multiplex PCR reads via MiXCR and lists one record per CDR3 protein. The sample yields a few hundred thousand distinct CDR3 sequences, under 25% seen once. Specimen: blood. These receptor sequences come from a man younger than 30 with Graves' hyperthyroidism. The CDR3 runs from the conserved cysteine through the conserved F or W. Each record gives: CDR3 protein, CDR3 DNA, J gene, D gene, V gene, clone size. The D gene is left open where the match is weak. The size of a clone is reported for some rows only, either as once, few or many, or as a class for expanded clones.

cdr3_aa: CASSSRIQPQHF
cdr3_nt: TGTGCCAGCAGTTCCCGCATTCAGCCCCAGCATTTT
j_call: TRBJ1-5
d_call: NA
v_call: TRBV6-2/TRBV6-3
clone_size: NA

cdr3_aa: CSVITGGRNQPQHF
cdr3_nt: TGCAGTGTTATTACAGGGGGCCGTAATCAGCCCCAGCATTTT
j_call: TRBJ1-5
d_call: TRBD1
v_call: TRBV20-1
clone_size: NA

cdr3_aa: CASSSRRQHTEAFF
cdr3_nt: TGCGCCAGCAGCTCGAGGCGACAGCACACTGAAGCTTTCTTT
j_call: TRBJ1-1
d_call: NA
v_call: TRBV5-1
clone_size: few

cdr3_aa: CASSWAYGYTF
cdr3_nt: TGTGCCAGTAGTTGGGCCTATGGCTACACCTTC
j_call: TRBJ1-2
d_call: NA
v_call: TRBV19
clone_size: many

cdr3_aa: CASSQGVTNYGYTF
cdr3_nt: TGTGCCAGCAGTCAGGGGGTGACTAACTATGGCTACACCTTC
j_call: TRBJ1-2
d_call: TRBD1
v_call: TRBV28
clone_size: few

cdr3_aa: CASSLGWREGAFF
cdr3_nt: TGTGCCAGCAGCTTAGGTTGGCGGGAAGGAGCTTTCTTT
j_call: TRBJ1-1
d_call: NA
v_call: TRBV11-3
clone_size: many

cdr3_aa: CASSYRAPGNQPQHF
cdr3_nt: TGTGCCAGCAGTTATAGGGCACCGGGGAATCAGCCCCAGCATTTT
j_call: TRBJ1-5
d_call: NA
v_call: TRBV6-5
clone_size: NA

cdr3_aa: CASSLEGRGSYEQYF
cdr3_nt: TGTGCCAGCAGCTTAGAAGGGCGGGGCTCCTACGAGCAGTACTTC
j_call: TRBJ2-7
d_call: NA
v_call: TRBV5-1
clone_size: many

cdr3_aa: CASSLDMGGLNTEAFF
cdr3_nt: TGTGCCAGCAGCTTGGACATGGGGGGCCTGAACACTGAAGCTTTCTTT
j_call: TRBJ1-1
d_call: NA
v_call: TRBV7-8
clone_size: NA

cdr3_aa: CASRQSPKQRGSLEQYF
cdr3_nt: TGTGCCAGCAGACAATCCCCAAAACAGAGGGGCTCTTTAGAGCAGTACTTC
j_call: TRBJ2-7
d_call: NA
v_call: TRBV6-2/TRBV6-3
clone_size: NA

cdr3_aa: CASSYRLAGAGEKTQYF
cdr3_nt: TGTGCCAGCAGTTATCGGCTAGCGGGGGCAGGGGAGAAGACCCAGTACTTC
j_call: TRBJ2-5
d_call: TRBD2
v_call: TRBV12-3/TRBV12-4
clone_size: many

cdr3_aa: CASSGQIYQPQHF
cdr3_nt: TGTGCCAGCAGCGGACAGATTTATCAGCCCCAGCATTTT
j_call: TRBJ1-5
d_call: NA
v_call: TRBV12-3/TRBV12-4
clone_size: many

cdr3_aa: CASSQMGRTDTQYF
cdr3_nt: TGCGCCAGCAGCCAAATGGGTCGCACAGATACGCAGTATTTT
j_call: TRBJ2-3
d_call: NA
v_call: TRBV4-1
clone_size: NA

cdr3_aa: CASSYSNQAGGYTF
cdr3_nt: TGTGCCAGCAGTTACTCGAATCAGGCCGGGGGCTACACCTTC
j_call: TRBJ1-2
d_call: NA
v_call: TRBV6-5
clone_size: few

cdr3_aa: CASSRVVNTEAFF
cdr3_nt: TGCGCCAGCAGCCGCGTCGTGAACACTGAAGCTTTCTTT
j_call: TRBJ1-1
d_call: NA
v_call: TRBV5-1
clone_size: many

cdr3_aa: CASSSTRTGAEAFF
cdr3_nt: TGCGCCAGCAGTTCGACTCGGACAGGGGCAGAAGCTTTCTTT
j_call: TRBJ1-1
d_call: TRBD1
v_call: TRBV5-1
clone_size: few

cdr3_aa: CASSRAMGNEQYF
cdr3_nt: TGTGCCAGCAGCCGGGCCATGGGCAACGAGCAGTACTTC
j_call: TRBJ2-7
d_call: NA
v_call: TRBV28
clone_size: many

cdr3_aa: CSARATGLPLYEQYF
cdr3_nt: TGCAGTGCTAGGGCAACGGGACTACCCCTCTACGAGCAGTACTTC
j_call: TRBJ2-7
d_call: TRBD2
v_call: TRBV20-1
clone_size: few

cdr3_aa: CASTLVSGGLTYEQYF
cdr3_nt: TGTGCCAGCACCCTGGTTAGCGGGGGCCTTACCTACGAGCAGTACTTC
j_call: TRBJ2-7
d_call: TRBD2
v_call: TRBV11-2
clone_size: many

cdr3_aa: CAISDTGKDGNTIYF
cdr3_nt: TGTGCCATCAGTGACACAGGGAAAGATGGAAACACCATATATTTT
j_call: TRBJ1-3
d_call: NA
v_call: TRBV10-3
clone_size: many

cdr3_aa: CASRPSSGGPGELFF
cdr3_nt: TGTGCCAGCAGACCCTCTAGCGGGGGCCCCGGGGAGCTGTTTTTT
j_call: TRBJ2-2
d_call: TRBD2
v_call: TRBV12-3/TRBV12-4
clone_size: many

cdr3_aa: CATSDGLTGELFF
cdr3_nt: TGTGCCACCAGTGATGGTTTGACCGGGGAGCTGTTTTTT
j_call: TRBJ2-2
d_call: NA
v_call: TRBV24-1
clone_size: many

cdr3_aa: CASRGGGEANQPQHF
cdr3_nt: TGTGCCAGCAGAGGCGGGGGAGAAGCCAATCAGCCCCAGCATTTT
j_call: TRBJ1-5
d_call: NA
v_call: TRBV28
clone_size: many

cdr3_aa: CASSPNPAGGKETQYF
cdr3_nt: TGTGCCAGCAGCCCCAATCCAGCGGGGGGGAAAGAGACCCAGTACTTC
j_call: TRBJ2-5
d_call: TRBD2
v_call: TRBV7-2
clone_size: few